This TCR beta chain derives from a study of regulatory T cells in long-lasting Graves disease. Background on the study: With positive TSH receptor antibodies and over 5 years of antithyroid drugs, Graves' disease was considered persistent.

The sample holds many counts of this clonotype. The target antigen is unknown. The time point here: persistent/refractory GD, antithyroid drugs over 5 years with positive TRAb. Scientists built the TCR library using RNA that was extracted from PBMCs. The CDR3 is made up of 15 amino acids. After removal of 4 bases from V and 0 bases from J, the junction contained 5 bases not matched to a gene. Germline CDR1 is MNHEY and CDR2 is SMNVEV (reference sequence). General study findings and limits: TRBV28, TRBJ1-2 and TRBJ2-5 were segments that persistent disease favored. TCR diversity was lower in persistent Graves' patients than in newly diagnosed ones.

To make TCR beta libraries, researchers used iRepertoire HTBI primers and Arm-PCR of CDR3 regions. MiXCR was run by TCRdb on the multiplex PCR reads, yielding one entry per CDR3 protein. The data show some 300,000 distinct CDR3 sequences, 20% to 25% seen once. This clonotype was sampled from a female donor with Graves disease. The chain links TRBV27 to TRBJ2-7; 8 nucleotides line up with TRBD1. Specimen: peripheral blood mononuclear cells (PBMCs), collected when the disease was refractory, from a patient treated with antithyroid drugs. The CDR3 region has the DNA TGTGCCAGCAGTTCCCCCGGGACAGGCTCCTACGAGCAGTACTTC. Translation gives CASSSPGTGSYEQYF.